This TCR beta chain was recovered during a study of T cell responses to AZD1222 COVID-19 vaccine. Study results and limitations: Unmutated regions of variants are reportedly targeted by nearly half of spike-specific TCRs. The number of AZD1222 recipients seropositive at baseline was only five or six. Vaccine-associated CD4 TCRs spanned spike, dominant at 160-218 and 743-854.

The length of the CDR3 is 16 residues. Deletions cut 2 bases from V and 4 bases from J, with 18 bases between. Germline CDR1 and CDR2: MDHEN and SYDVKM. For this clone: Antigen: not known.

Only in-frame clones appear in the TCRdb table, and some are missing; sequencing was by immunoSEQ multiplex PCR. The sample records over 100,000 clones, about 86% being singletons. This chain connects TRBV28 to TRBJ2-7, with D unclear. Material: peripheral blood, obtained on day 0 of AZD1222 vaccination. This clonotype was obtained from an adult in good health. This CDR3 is CASSLDSVGLVYEQYF. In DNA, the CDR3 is TGTGCCAGCAGTTTAGATTCAGTCGGGTTGGTTTACGAGCAGTACTTC.